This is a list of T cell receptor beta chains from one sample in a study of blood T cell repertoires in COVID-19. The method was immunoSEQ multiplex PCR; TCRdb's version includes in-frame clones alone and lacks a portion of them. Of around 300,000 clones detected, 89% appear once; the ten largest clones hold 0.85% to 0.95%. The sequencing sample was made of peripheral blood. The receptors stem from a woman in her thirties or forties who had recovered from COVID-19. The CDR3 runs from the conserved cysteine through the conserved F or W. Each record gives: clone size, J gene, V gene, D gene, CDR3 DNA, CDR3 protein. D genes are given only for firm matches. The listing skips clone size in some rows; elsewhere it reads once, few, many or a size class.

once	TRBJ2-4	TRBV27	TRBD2	TGTGCCAGCAGTTTAGGCTGGCTAGCGGGCATTCAGTACTTC	CASSLGWLAGIQYF
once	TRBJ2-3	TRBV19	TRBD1	TGTGCCAGTAGTATAAGGACAGGGATGCCAGATACGCAGTATTTT	CASSIRTGMPDTQYF
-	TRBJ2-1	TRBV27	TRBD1	TGTGCCAGCAGTGAAGGGGGCCGCAACAATGAGCAGTTCTTC	CASSEGGRNNEQFF
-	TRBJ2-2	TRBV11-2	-	TGTGCCAGCAGCTTCAGGGGTACCACCGGGGAGCTGTTTTTT	CASSFRGTTGELFF
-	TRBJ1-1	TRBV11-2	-	TGTGCCAGCAGCCCTCAGGCAGAACTTGAAGCTTTCTTT	CASSPQAELEAFF
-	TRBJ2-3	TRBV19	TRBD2	TGTGCCAGTAGAATAGGGACTAGGGGAGATACGCAGTATTTT	CASRIGTRGDTQYF
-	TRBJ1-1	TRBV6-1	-	TGTGCCAGCAGTGAACGGGTATTCATCCCTGAAGCTTTCTTT	CASSERVFIPEAFF
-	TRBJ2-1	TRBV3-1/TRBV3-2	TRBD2	TGTGCCACCGAGGGACTAGCGGGAGAAGGTGAGCAGTTCTTC	CATEGLAGEGEQFF
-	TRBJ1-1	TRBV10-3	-	TGTGCCATCAGTGAGCGGGGGGAGAACACTGAAGCTTTCTTT	CAISERGENTEAFF
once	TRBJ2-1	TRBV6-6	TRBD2	TGTGCCAGCAGTCTACTAGCGGGAGGATTCCAGGGCACGGGGACCTACAATGAGCAGTTCTTC	CASSLLAGGFQGTGTYNEQFF
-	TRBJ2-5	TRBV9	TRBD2	TGTGCCAGCAGCGTAGGCGGTAGCGGGGGGGGAGGAGAGACCCAGTACTTC	CASSVGGSGGGGETQYF
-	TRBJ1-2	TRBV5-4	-	TGTGCCAGCAGCCCCGGGGGGTCCCCGCGGGGCTATGGCTACACCTTC	CASSPGGSPRGYGYTF
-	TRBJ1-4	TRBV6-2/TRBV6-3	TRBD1	TGTGCCAGCAGTTACCCTGTCGGGACAGGAGGTGAAAAACTGTTTTTT	CASSYPVGTGGEKLFF
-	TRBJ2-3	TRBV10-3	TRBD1	TGTGCCATCAGTGAGGGACAGGCAACGAGTACGCAGTATTTT	CAISEGQATSTQYF
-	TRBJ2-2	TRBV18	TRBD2	TGTGCCAGCTCAACGGGGACTAGCGGCACCGGGGAGCTGTTTTTT	CASSTGTSGTGELFF
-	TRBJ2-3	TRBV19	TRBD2	TGTGCCAGTAGAAAAGCGGGAAATGGTGCAGATACGCAGTATTTT	CASRKAGNGADTQYF
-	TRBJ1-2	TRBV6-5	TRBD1	TGTGCCAGCAAGGCAGGGGGCAGTAACTATGGCTACACCTTC	CASKAGGSNYGYTF
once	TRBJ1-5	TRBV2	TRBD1	TGTGCCAGTACAGGGGACAATCAGCCCCAGCATTTT	CASTGDNQPQHF
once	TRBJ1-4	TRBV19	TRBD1	TGTGCCAGTAGTCCCCATGCGGACAGGGGGGACGAAAAACTGTTTTTT	CASSPHADRGDEKLFF
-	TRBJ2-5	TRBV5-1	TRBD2	TGCGCCAGCAGCAGACTGACTAGCGGGGCCCAAGAGACCCAGTACTTC	CASSRLTSGAQETQYF
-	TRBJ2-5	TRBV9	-	TGTGCCAGCAGCGTACGGGATGTGGAGACCCAGTACTTC	CASSVRDVETQYF
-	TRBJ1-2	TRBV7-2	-	TGTGCCAGCAGGCCCGGAACGGAGAGTGGCTACACCTTC	CASRPGTESGYTF
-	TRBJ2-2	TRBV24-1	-	TGTGCCACCAGTGATTGGGCCTCCGGGGACACCGGGGAGCTGTTTTTT	CATSDWASGDTGELFF
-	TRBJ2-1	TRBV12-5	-	TGTGCTAGTGGTGCCCGGGAGAAGCCCTACAATGAGCAGTTCTTC	CASGAREKPYNEQFF
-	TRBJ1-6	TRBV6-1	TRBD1	TGTGCCAGCAGGGGGACAGTTCGCGATTCACCCCTCCACTTT	CASRGTVRDSPLHF
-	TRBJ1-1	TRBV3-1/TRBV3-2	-	TGTGCCAGCAGCCAAGATCCCCGGTTCAGGGTCGCCACTGAAGCTTTCTTT	CASSQDPRFRVATEAFF
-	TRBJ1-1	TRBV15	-	TGTGCCACCAGCAGACCTCCTACAGGGAGCACTGAAGCTTTCTTT	CATSRPPTGSTEAFF
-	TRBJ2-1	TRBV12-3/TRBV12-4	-	TGTGCCAGCAGCCCCTCCTCCTACAATGAGCAGTTCTTC	CASSPSSYNEQFF